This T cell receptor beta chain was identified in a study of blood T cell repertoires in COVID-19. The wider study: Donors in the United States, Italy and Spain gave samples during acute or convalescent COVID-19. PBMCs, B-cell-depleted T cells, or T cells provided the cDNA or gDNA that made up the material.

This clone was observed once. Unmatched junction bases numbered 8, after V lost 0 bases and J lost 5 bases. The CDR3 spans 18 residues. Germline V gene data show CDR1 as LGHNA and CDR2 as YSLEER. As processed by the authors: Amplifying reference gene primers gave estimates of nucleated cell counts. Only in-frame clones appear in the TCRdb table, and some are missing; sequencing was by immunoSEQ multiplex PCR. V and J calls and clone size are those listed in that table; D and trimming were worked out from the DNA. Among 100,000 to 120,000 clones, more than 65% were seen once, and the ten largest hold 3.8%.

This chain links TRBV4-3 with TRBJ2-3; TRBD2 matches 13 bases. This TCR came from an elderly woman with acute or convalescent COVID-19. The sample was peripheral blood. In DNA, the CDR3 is TGCGCCAGCAGCCAAGAATTTACAGGACTAGCGGGAGAAGATACGCAGTATTTT. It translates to CASSQEFTGLAGEDTQYF.